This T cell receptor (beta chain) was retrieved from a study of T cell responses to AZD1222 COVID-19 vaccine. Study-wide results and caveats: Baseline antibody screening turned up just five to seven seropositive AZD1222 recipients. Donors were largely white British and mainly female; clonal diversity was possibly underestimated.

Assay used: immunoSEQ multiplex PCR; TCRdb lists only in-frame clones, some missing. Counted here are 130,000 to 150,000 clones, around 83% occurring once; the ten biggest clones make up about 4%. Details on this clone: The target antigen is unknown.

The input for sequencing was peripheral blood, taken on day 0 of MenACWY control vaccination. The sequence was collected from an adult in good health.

Here the CDR3 reads CASSQPPGGSYNEQFF. In DNA form, the CDR3 reads TGCGCCAGCAGCCAGCCACCCGGGGGCTCCTACAATGAGCAGTTCTTC. The chain uses TRBV4-1 and TRBJ2-1, with a possible D match to TRBD2 (6 bases). The CDR3 totals 16 residues. Germline V gene sequence: CDR1 MGHRA, CDR2 YSYEKL. Between the trimmed V and J ends, which lost 3 bases and 0 bases, there was a span of 12 bases.